This paragraph reports one TCR beta chain. Antigen unknown. Clones were read by immunoSEQ multiplex PCR, and TCRdb kept only the in-frame ones, dropping some. The table lists tens of thousands of clones, nearly 85% of them singletons. The data were taken from a study of T cell clones after liver transplantation. Study-wide background: In this trial, immunosuppression withdrawal was attempted within 2 years of liver transplant. HCV positivity affected three of eight recipients; the rest lacked autoimmune or viral indications. Tolerance: complete withdrawal held at least one year, liver enzymes staying within twice normal. Study outcomes and limitations: Low donor cell numbers restricted donor-reactive repertoire measurement in a couple of subjects.

CDR1 LNHNV and CDR2 YYDKDF come from the germline V gene (reference sequence). V shed 7 bases and J shed 1 base, with 20 bases lying between them. The CDR3 extends over 16 amino acids. The source of this sequence is a human patient who received a liver transplant. Some T cells may have come from the graft donor. The chain is built from TRBV15 and TRBJ2-7; D not resolved. Specimen: CD4+ T cells from blood, collected just over 45 months after liver transplant. CDR3 nucleotide sequence: TGTGCCACCAACTCTCATAAGACACGTCATTCCTACGAGCAGTACTTC. Its translation is CATNSHKTRHSYEQYF.